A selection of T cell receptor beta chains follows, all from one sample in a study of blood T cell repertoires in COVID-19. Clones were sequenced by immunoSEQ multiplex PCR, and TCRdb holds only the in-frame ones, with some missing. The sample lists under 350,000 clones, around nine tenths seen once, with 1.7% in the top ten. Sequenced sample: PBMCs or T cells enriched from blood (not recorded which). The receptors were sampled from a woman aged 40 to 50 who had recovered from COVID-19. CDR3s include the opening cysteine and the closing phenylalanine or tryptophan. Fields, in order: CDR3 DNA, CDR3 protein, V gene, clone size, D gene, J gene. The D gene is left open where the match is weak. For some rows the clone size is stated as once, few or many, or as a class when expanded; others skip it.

TGTGCCAGCAGCCCTATTGACAGGGGGAGCCTGGGGCATGGCTACACCTTC,CASSPIDRGSLGHGYTF,TRBV5-4,NA,TRBD1,TRBJ1-2
TGTGCCAGCAGCTTAGGGGGGGAGGAGACCCAGTACTTC,CASSLGGEETQYF,TRBV7-2,NA,NA,TRBJ2-5
TGTGCCAGCAGCCAAGACTGGAACACCGGGGAGCTGTTTTTT,CASSQDWNTGELFF,TRBV3-1/TRBV3-2,NA,NA,TRBJ2-2
TGCGCCAGCAGCTCTACAGGGGGTACAGATACGCAGTATTTT,CASSSTGGTDTQYF,TRBV5-1,NA,TRBD1,TRBJ2-3
TGTGCCAGCATTGGACAGCCAGCAACTAATGAAAAACTGTTTTTT,CASIGQPATNEKLFF,TRBV28,NA,NA,TRBJ1-4
TGTGCCAGCAGTGAATACAGGGACATCCCCTCCTACGAGCAGTACTTC,CASSEYRDIPSYEQYF,TRBV6-1,NA,NA,TRBJ2-7
TGTGCCAGCAGCCCCCCGAGCGGGAGATCTCATGAGCAGTTCTTC,CASSPPSGRSHEQFF,TRBV7-6,NA,TRBD2,TRBJ2-1
TGTGCCAGTAGTGCCGGGACAGGGTTATCCGGGGAGCTGTTTTTT,CASSAGTGLSGELFF,TRBV19,NA,TRBD1,TRBJ2-2
TGTGCCAGCAGCGGTACCAGGACAGGGTACGAGCAGTACTTC,CASSGTRTGYEQYF,TRBV5-6,NA,TRBD1,TRBJ2-7
TGTGCCAGTAGTATAGGTGACAGCTTCTTGGGCTACACCTTC,CASSIGDSFLGYTF,TRBV19,once,NA,TRBJ1-2
TGTGCCAGCAGCCGACGTGGGGCAGGCGCGGGGTGGGCTTTCTTT,CASSRRGAGAGWAFF,TRBV28,NA,NA,TRBJ1-1
TGTGCCAGCAGCCGACTCCCCCGGGGAGAGAGCTCTGGAAACACCATATATTTT,CASSRLPRGESSGNTIYF,TRBV9,NA,NA,TRBJ1-3
TGTGCCATCAGTTCCGGGACAGGGAGAGATACGCAGTATTTT,CAISSGTGRDTQYF,TRBV10-3,NA,TRBD1,TRBJ2-3
TGTGCCAGCAGCCGAGGGACCCGGGGAGGAGAGACCCAGTACTTC,CASSRGTRGGETQYF,TRBV3-1/TRBV3-2,NA,NA,TRBJ2-5
TGTGCCAGCAGTGAAGCGGGCTGGGGCGGGACCCAGTACTTC,CASSEAGWGGTQYF,TRBV2,NA,NA,TRBJ2-5
TGTGCCAGCAGCTTAGAGGTTCCGGGGGAGCAGTTCTTC,CASSLEVPGEQFF,TRBV7-3,NA,NA,TRBJ2-1
TGCAGCCAACTAATGGGGGGATACAATGAGCAGTTCTTC,CSQLMGGYNEQFF,TRBV29-1,NA,NA,TRBJ2-1
TGTGCCACCAGCAGAGATGGGTCAGGGGGCGGTGAAAAACTGTTTTTT,CATSRDGSGGGEKLFF,TRBV15,NA,TRBD1,TRBJ1-4
TGTGCCAGCAGTCGCCAGGGGATAGACTACAATGAGCAGTTCTTC,CASSRQGIDYNEQFF,TRBV9,NA,NA,TRBJ2-1
TGTGCCAGCAGCTTAGGCGCAGGGGTGGATACGCAGTATTTT,CASSLGAGVDTQYF,TRBV7-2,many,NA,TRBJ2-3
TGCGCCAGCAGTTATGGACAGGGGAACACTGAAGCTTTCTTT,CASSYGQGNTEAFF,TRBV5-1,NA,TRBD1,TRBJ1-1
TGTGCCAGCAGCTCCCGGACAGAAACTAATGAAAAACTGTTTTTT,CASSSRTETNEKLFF,TRBV5-4,NA,NA,TRBJ1-4
TGCGCCAGCAGCCACGATTGGAAAGGGGGGGGAAACTATGGCTACACCTTC,CASSHDWKGGGNYGYTF,TRBV4-1,NA,NA,TRBJ1-2
TGTGCCAGCAGCTTGGTAGCGGAAGAGACCCAGTACTTC,CASSLVAEETQYF,TRBV7-9,NA,NA,TRBJ2-5
TGTGCCAGCAGCTTAGTTAGGAGCGGGAGGGCCTACGAGCAGTACTTC,CASSLVRSGRAYEQYF,TRBV7-8,few,TRBD2,TRBJ2-7
TGTGCCAGCAGTCACCCAGACTATGGCTACACCTTC,CASSHPDYGYTF,TRBV27,NA,NA,TRBJ1-2
TGTGCCAGCTCAACAAAGGCTAGCGGGGGCTACAATGAGCAGTTCTTC,CASSTKASGGYNEQFF,TRBV7-3,NA,TRBD2,TRBJ2-1
TGTGCCAGCTCACCCAGTGGGGGCCTCTCTGGAAACACCATATATTTT,CASSPSGGLSGNTIYF,TRBV18,NA,NA,TRBJ1-3
TGCGCCAGCAGCCCCCCCGTGCAGGTCCCATGCCACGAGCAGTACTTC,CASSPPVQVPCHEQYF,TRBV5-1,NA,NA,TRBJ2-7
TGTGCCAGCAGTGAATACGGCAGGGTGAACACCGGGGAGCTGTTTTTT,CASSEYGRVNTGELFF,TRBV25-1,NA,NA,TRBJ2-2
TGTGCCAGCAGCTTGGTCGGAGGGAAGGGCTACACCTTC,CASSLVGGKGYTF,TRBV5-8,NA,NA,TRBJ1-2
TGTGCCTGGAGTTCAGCCTTGGACAGACACTATGGCTACACCTTC,CAWSSALDRHYGYTF,TRBV30,few,NA,TRBJ1-2
TGCGCCAGCAGCCAAGAGGGTGCCAGGTTCAGTACTGAAGCTTTCTTT,CASSQEGARFSTEAFF,TRBV4-1,NA,NA,TRBJ1-1
TGTGCCAGCAGGTTAAGACAGACCTCTGGAAACACCATATATTTT,CASRLRQTSGNTIYF,TRBV11-2,NA,NA,TRBJ1-3
TGTGCCAGCAGTTACTCCCGGACTAGCGGGAGTTACGAGCAGTACTTC,CASSYSRTSGSYEQYF,TRBV6-2/TRBV6-3,few,TRBD2,TRBJ2-7
TGTGCCAGTAGTCTAGGGACAAATAACTATGGCTACACCTTC,CASSLGTNNYGYTF,TRBV19,once,NA,TRBJ1-2
TGCGCCAGCAGCCTACGGACGGGGAGCTCCTACAATGAGCAGTTCTTC,CASSLRTGSSYNEQFF,TRBV5-1,NA,NA,TRBJ2-1
TGTGCCAGTAGTATGTCCCGGACAGGCGGTGGCTACACCTTC,CASSMSRTGGGYTF,TRBV19,NA,TRBD1,TRBJ1-2
TGTGCCAGCAGCTTGCACGGGACAAGCTACGAGCAGTACTTC,CASSLHGTSYEQYF,TRBV5-6,NA,NA,TRBJ2-7
TGTGCCAGTAGTTCCTCCGCGGGCTACGAGCAGTACTTC,CASSSSAGYEQYF,TRBV19,NA,NA,TRBJ2-7
TGCAGCGTTGTCGACAGACCTCTCCAGGGACTTAGATTT,CSVVDRPLQGLRF,TRBV29-1,NA,NA,TRBJ1-4
TGTGCCAGCAGCTGGTATAGCGGGAGTATCGACGAGCAGTACTTC,CASSWYSGSIDEQYF,TRBV7-2,once,TRBD2,TRBJ2-7
TGTGCCAGCAGTTCAACGACTAGCGGGAGTTTTTTTGGGCAGTACTTC,CASSSTTSGSFFGQYF,TRBV6-5,NA,TRBD2,TRBJ2-7
TGTGCCAGCAGCCTCAGGGCCGACACAGATACGCAGTATTTT,CASSLRADTDTQYF,TRBV7-6,NA,NA,TRBJ2-3
TGTGCCAGCAGCCAATTCACACAGCCTTCCCCTGCCGAGCAGTACTTC,CASSQFTQPSPAEQYF,TRBV3-1/TRBV3-2,NA,NA,TRBJ2-7
TGCGCCAGCAGCTTGGGGGCGCCCTACTATGGCTACACCTTC,CASSLGAPYYGYTF,TRBV5-1,NA,NA,TRBJ1-2
TGTGCCAGCAGTGATTGGGGCAGCACTGAAGCTTTCTTT,CASSDWGSTEAFF,TRBV2,NA,NA,TRBJ1-1
TGCGCCAGCAGTGGGGTAGCGGGAGTTTCAGATACGCAGTATTTT,CASSGVAGVSDTQYF,TRBV10-2,NA,TRBD2,TRBJ2-3
TGTGCCTGGAGCCGCGGGCCGGCGAACACTGAAGCTTTCTTT,CAWSRGPANTEAFF,TRBV30,NA,NA,TRBJ1-1